This T cell receptor beta chain originates from a study of blood T cells in healthy people across ages. Notes on the study in general: Without sorted subsets, naive and antigen-experienced compartments could not be conclusively compared. More naive CD4+ cells and higher diversity marked long-lived donors relative to aged donors. Expanded clonotype changes were possibly confounded by unknown donor CMV status.

This clonotype was seen more than once but under ten times. The antigen remains unidentified. A J-beta primer mix and a sample-barcoded 5' primer were used in a second PCR of roughly 6 to 11 cycles. TCRdb used MiXCR to reprocess the 5' RACE reads, holding one entry per CDR3 protein. The repertoire consists of 950,000 to 1,200,000 distinct CDR3 sequences, with 35% to 45% occurring once and the leading ten covering around 12%. Total RNA, at least 6 micrograms per sample, came from PBMCs. The sequence came from a man between 18 and 29 years old in good health. The sequenced sample consisted of blood.

The CDR3 sequence is CASSHRTGGVYGYTF. For the CDR3, the DNA is TGTGCCAGCAGCCACCGGACAGGGGGCGTCTATGGCTACACCTTC. V and J are TRBV7-2 and TRBJ1-2; 11 nucleotides align to TRBD1. The CDR3 has 15 amino acids. Germline V gene lookup returns CDR1 SGHTA and CDR2 FQGNSA. V gave up 5 bases and J gave up 4 bases; unmatched junction bases: 6.